One and the same sample provided the 28 T cell receptor beta chains below, sequenced in a study of blood T cell repertoires in COVID-19. Profiled with immunoSEQ multiplex PCR; TCRdb holds only in-frame clones, not every one. The sample lists 140,000 to 150,000 clones, 70% to 90% seen once, with over 2.5% in the top ten. The sequenced material came from peripheral blood. These receptor sequences come from a human donor with acute or convalescent COVID-19. The donor label of this sample is uncertain.

The genes are TRBV30 and TRBJ2-2; 9 bases agree with TRBD1. Germline-derived CDR1 and CDR2 are GTSNPN and SVGIG (reference sequence). The CDR3 runs 14 residues. Germline trimming cut 3 bases from V and 7 bases from J; bases unmatched to any gene: 6. The CDR3 nucleotides read TGTGCCTGGAGGACAGGGGGTTTTTTCGGGGAGCTGTTTTTT. It yields the protein CAWRTGGFFGELFF. The complete variable domain, with remaining parts taken from reference TRBV30 and TRBJ2-2, reads SQTIHQWPATLVQPVGSPLSLECTVEGTSNPNLYWYRQAAGRGLQLLFYSVGIGQISSEVPQNLSASRPQDRQFILSSKKLLLSDSGFYLCAWRTGGFFGELFFGEGSRLTVL.

The chain recombines TRBV18 with TRBJ1-1; 12 bases match TRBD1. The CDR3 is 16 residues long. Germline V lookup: CDR1 KGHSH, CDR2 LQKENI. Trimming cost V 3 bases and J 4 bases; bases outside gene matches: 6. CDR3 amino acids: CASSPPGQGARTEAFF. CDR3 sequence (DNA): TGTGCCAGCTCACCTCCGGGACAGGGGGCTCGCACTGAAGCTTTCTTT.

The chain combines TRBV20-1 with TRBJ1-1; unclear D gene. Germline V gene sequence: CDR1 DFQATT, CDR2 SNEGSKA (reference sequence). This CDR3 spans 11 amino acids. V lost 4 bases and J 5 bases, leaving 8 bases between the germline ends. CDR3 region: CSATQKTEAFF. The CDR3 bases are TGCAGTGCTACTCAGAAAACTGAAGCTTTCTTT.

This chain uses TRBV7-8 with TRBJ1-2, with no clear D. There are 15 residues in the CDR3. The germline gives CDR1 SGHVS, CDR2 FQNEAQ. Trimming pared 2 bases from V and 7 bases from J, leaving 17 bases between. In DNA form, the CDR3 reads TGTGCCAGCAGCTTATCGAGCAGAGTACGAGGTGGCTACACCTTC. Translated: CASSLSSRVRGGYTF.

The V gene is TRBV27, the J gene TRBJ1-5; D gene unclear. V was trimmed by 4 bases and J by 1 base, leaving 8 bases between them. The CDR3 has 14 amino acids. The germline gives CDR1 MNHEY, CDR2 SMNVEV (reference sequence). DNA of the CDR3: TGTGCCAGCAGTTCCCTCGCGAGCAATCAGCCCCAGCATTTT. Translation: CASSSLASNQPQHF.

The sample holds a few counts of this clone. J is TRBJ2-7 and V is TRBV30; no firm D call. The V gene's germline CDR1 is GTSNPN and CDR2 SVGIG (reference sequence). The CDR3 has 11 residues. Trimming took 0 bases from V and 5 from J, leaving 5 bases between them. For the CDR3, the DNA is TGTGCCTGGAGTGTACGGGACGAGCAGTACTTC. Encoded protein: CAWSVRDEQYF.

The genes are TRBV27 and TRBJ2-1; 8 positions match TRBD2. CDR1 is MNHEY and CDR2 is SMNVEV in the germline V gene (reference sequence). This CDR3 spans 16 amino acids. J lost 9 bases, V lost 4 bases, and 14 bases had no gene match. In DNA, the CDR3 is TGTGCCAGCAGTTCCCCCCAAGCGGGGGATGGTCGTGAGCAGTTCTTC. The encoded protein is CASSSPQAGDGREQFF.

The rearrangement joins TRBV3-1 (or the pseudogene TRBV3-2) to TRBJ2-5; possible D gene TRBD2, 6 bases. Germline assignment: CDR1 LGHDT and CDR2 YNNKEL (reference sequence). V was pared by 4 bases and J by 5 bases, with 8 bases between. This CDR3 spans 12 amino acids. CDR3: CASSRRGETQYF. As DNA, the CDR3 is TGTGCCAGCAGCCGACGGGGGGAGACCCAGTACTTC.

This chain links TRBV9 with TRBJ2-2; D call uncertain. The germline V gene has CDR1 SGDLS and CDR2 YYNGEE. The V end was cut by 4 bases, the J end by 4 bases, with 14 bases between. The CDR3 consists of 15 residues. The CDR3 sequence is CASSPDSPGTGELFF. DNA of the CDR3: TGTGCCAGCAGCCCCGATTCTCCGGGCACCGGGGAGCTGTTTTTT.

The chain carries TRBV5-4 and TRBJ1-1; 7 positions match TRBD1. The CDR3 consists of 15 residues. From germline, CDR1 is SGHNT and CDR2 YYREEE (reference sequence). Trimming removed 4 bases from V and 0 bases from J; junction bases left unmatched: 6. The DNA of the CDR3 is TGTGCCAGCAGCAGGTGGACAGGATTGAACACTGAAGCTTTCTTT. Translation: CASSRWTGLNTEAFF.

The V call is TRBV30, the J call TRBJ2-7, with 10 bases aligning to TRBD1. Germline V gene sequence: CDR1 GTSNPN, CDR2 SVGIG (reference sequence). V was pared by 5 bases and J by 2 bases, with 9 bases of the junction left unmatched. This CDR3 is 15 amino acids long. In nucleotides, the CDR3 is TGTGCCTGGTCGAGGGACAGGGGTATGACCTACGAGCAGTACGTC. Amino acid sequence: CAWSRDRGMTYEQYV.

V and J are TRBV7-9 and TRBJ1-6; no clear D gene. The V gene lost 1 base and the J gene lost 5 bases, with 6 bases spanning the gap. Germline loops: CDR1 SEHNR, CDR2 FQNEAQ (reference sequence). There are 14 residues in the CDR3. CDR3 in DNA: TGTGCCAGCAGCTTAGACGGGGATAATTCACCCCTCCACTTT. This sequence encodes CASSLDGDNSPLHF.

The J gene is TRBJ2-1, the V gene TRBV29-1; tentative D call: TRBD2 (5 bases). Germline CDR1 is SQVTM and CDR2 is ANQGSEA. Trimming took off 4 bases at V and 9 bases at J, with 16 bases between the two ends. The CDR3 has 13 amino acids. For the CDR3, the DNA is TGCAGCGTTGGGGAAGCGGCGTGGAGTGAGCAGTTCTTC. This translates into CSVGEAAWSEQFF.

The chain links TRBV2 to TRBJ2-2, with TRBD1 matching 7 bases. Unmatched junction bases numbered 6, after V lost 5 bases and J lost 6 bases. The CDR3 is 14 residues long. Per the germline V gene, CDR1 is SNHLY and CDR2 is FYNNEI. The CDR3 sequence is CASSPGQPAGELFF. CDR3 in DNA: TGTGCCAGCAGTCCGGGACAGCCCGCCGGGGAGCTGTTTTTT.

The rearrangement links TRBV7-2 to TRBJ2-3; a weak D match, TRBD1 (6 bases). This CDR3 has 15 residues. Trimming removed 2 bases from V and 3 bases from J, with 12 bases in between. Germline V gives CDR1 SGHTA, CDR2 FQGNSA. The CDR3 reads CASSLRRGVTDTQYF. CDR3 coding DNA: TGTGCCAGCAGCTTACGCAGGGGCGTAACAGATACGCAGTATTTT.

The DNA of the CDR3 is TGTGCCACCAGCAGCAGAAACACTGAAGCTTTCTTT. It translates to CATSSRNTEAFF. The chain joins TRBV15 to TRBJ1-1, with no clear D. This CDR3 comprises 12 residues. Between the trimmed V and J ends, which lost 3 bases and 2 bases, there was a span of 4 bases. Germline CDR1 LNHNV, CDR2 YYDKDF (reference sequence).

The chain carries TRBV3-1 (or the pseudogene TRBV3-2) and TRBJ2-5; TRBD2 agrees at 9 bases. The CDR3 totals 16 residues. CDR1 and CDR2 from the germline V gene are LGHDT and YNNKEL (reference sequence). The trim removed 4 bases at V and 4 bases at J, leaving 10 bases unmatched. Here the CDR3 reads CASSLTSAGGGETQYF. The DNA of the CDR3 is TGTGCCAGCAGCCTCACGTCAGCGGGGGGCGGAGAGACCCAGTACTTC.

The chain uses TRBV6-2 or TRBV6-3 and TRBJ1-1; D is possibly TRBD1 (6 bases). The germline V and J ends were trimmed by 2 bases and 1 base, with 17 bases remaining between them. Germline V lookup: CDR1 MNHEY, CDR2 SVGEGT. CDR3 length: 17 amino acids. CDR3 bases: TGTGCCAGCAGTTACGACCAGGGGCGAATAGGGAACACTGAAGCTTTCTTT. Translating it yields CASSYDQGRIGNTEAFF.

The chain uses TRBV5-1 and TRBJ2-3, with 12 bases aligning to TRBD2. CDR3 length: 19 amino acids. Germline V gives CDR1 SGHRS, CDR2 YFSETQ. J gave up 2 bases and V 0 bases, and 10 bases lay outside the gene matches. The DNA of the CDR3 is TGCGCCAGCAGCTTGGCCTTCGGCCTAGCGGGAGGGAACACAGATACGCAGTATTTT. This gives the protein CASSLAFGLAGGNTDTQYF.

V is TRBV28 and J is TRBJ1-6, with 9 bases aligning to TRBD1. Germline CDR1 MDHEN, CDR2 SYDVKM. The CDR3 has 16 amino acids. V was pared by 5 bases and J by 3 bases, with 5 bases of the junction left unmatched. CDR3 in DNA: TGTGCCAGCAGTCCGGGACAGGGCCTCTATAATTCACCCCTCCACTTT. Protein: CASSPGQGLYNSPLHF.

The chain couples TRBV20-1 to TRBJ2-5; D uncertain. The V and J ends lost 4 bases and 0 bases respectively, with 12 bases between them. Germline V gives CDR1 DFQATT, CDR2 SNEGSKA (reference sequence). There are 14 residues in the CDR3. The CDR3 reads CSAIEAAYQETQYF. CDR3 DNA sequence: TGCAGTGCTATTGAGGCCGCCTACCAAGAGACCCAGTACTTC.

The chain is built from TRBV6-6 and TRBJ2-3, with 9 bases that match TRBD1. The CDR3 is 14 residues long. V shed 8 bases and J 3 bases; nucleotides not matched to a gene: 6. CDR1 is MNHNY, CDR2 SVGAGI, per germline (reference sequence). CDR3 sequence reads: CASRIGQGTDTQYF. CDR3 coding DNA: TGTGCCAGCCGAATCGGACAGGGGACAGATACGCAGTATTTT.

The chain couples TRBV29-1 to TRBJ1-1; 7 bases align to TRBD1. CDR1 is SQVTM, CDR2 ANQGSEA, per germline. Losses at the gene ends were 7 bases for V and 0 bases for J; bases not matched to a gene: 5. The CDR3 extends over 13 amino acids. CDR3 bases: TGCAGCGCCGCGGGACAGATGAACACTGAAGCTTTCTTT. Its protein is CSAAGQMNTEAFF. Complete variable domain (other parts from reference TRBV29-1 and TRBJ1-1): SAVISQKPSRDICQRGTSLTIQCQVDSQVTMMFWYRQQPGQSLTLIATANQGSEATYESGFVIDKFPISRPNLTFSTLTVSNMSPEDSSIYLCSAAGQMNTEAFFGQGTRLTVV.

The gene calls are TRBV7-2 and TRBJ2-5; 8 bases fit TRBD2. With 5 bases clipped from V and 4 bases from J, the junction kept 9 bases outside the gene matches. Germline V gene lookup returns CDR1 SGHTA and CDR2 FQGNSA. The CDR3 spans 15 residues. CDR3 region: CASSRNSGNGETQYF. The CDR3 bases are TGTGCCAGCAGCAGAAATAGCGGGAACGGAGAGACCCAGTACTTC.

The sample holds one count of this clone. V is TRBV18 and J is TRBJ1-1, with D perhaps TRBD1 (5 bases). This CDR3 is built from 14 residues. V lost 4 bases and J lost 10, with 19 bases in between. Per the germline V gene, CDR1 is KGHSH and CDR2 is LQKENI. DNA of the CDR3: TGTGCCAGCTCACTCGCGGGGGGGGGAGGAAGAGCTTTCTTT. Its translation: CASSLAGGGGRAFF.

This clone was observed a few times. The V call is TRBV3-1 (or the pseudogene TRBV3-2), the J call TRBJ2-5; 7 positions match TRBD1. Per germline, CDR1 LGHDT and CDR2 YNNKEL (reference sequence). The CDR3 is made up of 15 amino acids. The ends lost 5 bases at V and 1 base at J; junction bases unmatched: 7. CDR3 sequence: CASSAQRQGQETQYF. The CDR3 region has the DNA TGTGCCAGCAGCGCCCAGAGACAGGGCCAAGAGACCCAGTACTTC.

The chain recombines TRBV10-3 with TRBJ2-1; 9 nucleotides agree with TRBD2. Germline V CDR1 and CDR2: ENHRY, SYGVKD. This CDR3 comprises 14 residues. J gave up 8 bases and V 4 bases, and 6 bases lay outside the gene matches. DNA for the CDR3: TGTGCCATCAGTGTGGGGACTAGCAGCGATGAGCAGTTCTTC. Translation gives CAISVGTSSDEQFF.

The rearrangement links TRBV28 to TRBJ2-7; tentatively, D is TRBD2 (5 bases). CDR1 is MDHEN and CDR2 is SYDVKM in the germline V gene. V was pared by 7 bases and J by 2 bases, with 12 bases between. The CDR3 contains 13 residues. CDR3 region: CASTETGTYEQYF. CDR3 nucleotide sequence: TGTGCCAGCACCGAGACGGGGACCTACGAGCAGTACTTC.